The 13 T cell receptor beta chains listed next were all sequenced from one sample in a study of control samples from healthy donors and cancer patients. The protocol was immunoSEQ multiplex PCR, while the TCRdb copy is restricted to in-frame clones and leaves out a portion. The sample contains 120,000 or so clones, around 96% of which appear only once. Sequencing used blood. These receptors all come from a man aged 25-40 years in good health.

V usage is TRBV27 and J usage is TRBJ2-1, with TRBD1 matching over 9 bases. Trimming at V came to 5 bases and at J to 4 bases, leaving 3 bases not matched to a gene. The CDR3 is made up of 14 amino acids. Germline CDR1 and CDR2: MNHEY and SMNVEV (reference sequence). Here the CDR3 reads CASSPGQGYNEQFF. The CDR3 DNA sequence: TGTGCCAGCAGTCCGGGACAGGGTTACAATGAGCAGTTCTTC.

The V gene is TRBV11-2, the J gene TRBJ2-1; 11 bases map to TRBD1. Germline values: CDR1 SGHAT, CDR2 FQNNGV. CDR3 length equals 16 residues. Losses at the gene ends were 0 bases for V and 8 bases for J; bases not matched to a gene: 6. The CDR3 region has the DNA TGTGCCAGCAGCTTAGACCGGGACAGGGGGATCCATGAGCAGTTCTTC. Translating gives CASSLDRDRGIHEQFF.

The gene calls are TRBV5-6 and TRBJ2-7, with D possibly being TRBD1 (5 bases). The CDR3 is 13 amino acids. CDR1 is SGHDT, CDR2 YYEEEE, per germline. The ends were cut back, 0 bases at V and 6 bases at J, with 10 bases in the middle. CDR3 sequence reads: CASSLVGVAEQYF. In DNA, the CDR3 is TGTGCCAGCAGCTTGGTAGGGGTAGCCGAGCAGTACTTC.

The V and J genes are TRBV12-3 or TRBV12-4 and TRBJ1-1; no clear D. The ends were cut back, 8 bases at V and 1 base at J, with 5 bases in the middle. The CDR3 totals 11 residues. CDR3 sequence: CASGPNTEAFF. CDR3 coding DNA: TGTGCCAGCGGACCGAACACTGAAGCTTTCTTT.

CDR3 residues: CASSWNYNEQFF. As DNA, the CDR3 is TGTGCCAGCAGTTGGAACTACAATGAGCAGTTCTTC. This chain links TRBV27 with TRBJ2-1; D unresolved. Between the trimmed V and J ends, which lost 4 bases and 3 bases, there was a span of 4 bases. This CDR3 has 12 residues. Germline V CDR1 and CDR2: MNHEY, SMNVEV (reference sequence).

V and J are TRBV12-5 and TRBJ2-1; 7 positions agree with TRBD1. CDR3 length: 14 residues. V shed 4 bases and J 9 bases; nucleotides not matched to a gene: 9. Germline CDR1 LGHNT, CDR2 FRNRAP. The CDR3 DNA sequence: TGTGCTAGTGGTTCCGACAGGGTTAGGATTGAGCAGTTCTTC. Translation gives CASGSDRVRIEQFF. The full variable domain, with the rest looked up from reference TRBV12-5 and TRBJ2-1, is DARVTQTPRHKVTEMGQEVTMRCQPILGHNTVFWYRQTMMQGLELLAYFRNRAPLDDSGMPKDRFSAEMPDATLATLKIQPSEPRDSAVYFCASGSDRVRIEQFFGPGTRLTVL.

This chain uses TRBV5-1 with TRBJ2-3, with no clear D. V lost 3 bases and J lost 2, with 10 bases in between. This CDR3 has 14 residues. Germline V gene data show CDR1 as SGHRS and CDR2 as YFSETQ. CDR3 coding DNA: TGCGCCAGCAGCTCGAAAAGCGCCACAGATACGCAGTATTTT. Protein product: CASSSKSATDTQYF.

This rearrangement joins TRBV6-5 to TRBJ1-2; D possibly corresponds to TRBD1 (5 bases). This CDR3 is 12 amino acids long. Trimming removed 6 bases at V and 4 bases at J, with 9 bases between. Germline assignment: CDR1 MNHEY and CDR2 SVGAGI. The CDR3 DNA reads TGTGCCAGCAGGGGGGATGCCTATGGCTACACCTTC. Translating it yields CASRGDAYGYTF.

The DNA for the CDR3 is TGTGCCAGCAGCTTGGACGGCGTAAGCTCTGGAAACACCATATATTTT. Its translation: CASSLDGVSSGNTIYF. The V call is TRBV5-8, the J call TRBJ1-3; D ambiguous. Germline lookup yields CDR1 SGHTS and CDR2 YDEGEE. V lost 0 bases, J lost 0 bases, and 10 bases lay in between. CDR3 size: 16 residues.

A few counts support this clone. The chain links TRBV2 to TRBJ1-2; tentatively, D is TRBD1 (6 bases). This CDR3 has 14 residues. Trimming stripped 6 bases from V and 6 bases from J, with 17 bases between. Germline loops: CDR1 SNHLY, CDR2 FYNNEI. CDR3 residues: CASRGGGQINGYTF. The DNA of the CDR3 is TGTGCCAGCAGAGGAGGGGGGCAGATCAATGGCTACACCTTC.

This rearrangement joins TRBV6-5 to TRBJ2-7; D remains unclear. V dropped 5 bases and J dropped 3 bases, with 5 bases sitting between them. The CDR3 loop spans 11 amino acids. Germline V gene sequence: CDR1 MNHEY, CDR2 SVGAGI. CDR3 nucleotides: TGTGCCAGCAGTCCCCACTACGAGCAGTACTTC. Residues: CASSPHYEQYF.

The rearrangement joins TRBV4-3 to TRBJ1-3; the D is unclear. The CDR3 loop spans 14 amino acids. Trimming took 5 bases from V and 0 from J, leaving 8 bases between them. CDR1 is LGHNA and CDR2 is YSLEER in the germline V gene. The CDR3 nucleotides read TGCGCCAGCAGCAGGGCCGACTCTGGAAACACCATATATTTT. It translates to CASSRADSGNTIYF.

The DNA of the CDR3 is TGTGCCAGCAGTGAATGGGTGAGCTCCTACGAGCAGTACTTC. Amino acids: CASSEWVSSYEQYF. The chain couples TRBV6-1 to TRBJ2-7; D unresolved. Germline V gene sequence: CDR1 MNHNS, CDR2 SASEGT. V was cut by 2 bases and J by 0 bases, with 8 bases left in between. This CDR3 region has 14 residues.